These 5 T cell receptor beta chains were all obtained from the same sample, sequenced in a study of identifying expanded T cells in peripheral blood. Profiling relied on immunoSEQ multiplex PCR, and the TCRdb table lists in-frame clones only, not all of them. Of around 66,000 clones in the sample, roughly 86% are singletons; the top ten hold around 4.3%. The sequenced material came from blood. The receptor set was obtained from a person aged 18 to 70 in good health.

The chain employs TRBV6-1 and TRBJ2-1, with D tentatively TRBD1 (5 bases). Trimming removed 2 bases from V and 9 bases from J, with 14 bases in between. The CDR3 length is 14 residues. Germline lookup yields CDR1 MNHNS and CDR2 SASEGT. This chain's CDR3 is CASSERAGWGEQFF. CDR3 bases: TGTGCCAGCAGTGAAAGGGCAGGGTGGGGTGAGCAGTTCTTC.

V usage is TRBV30 and J usage is TRBJ2-5; D is perhaps TRBD1 (5 bases). The germline V gene encodes CDR1 GTSNPN and CDR2 SVGIG (reference sequence). The length of the CDR3 is 14 residues. V dropped 3 bases and J dropped 4 bases, with 15 bases sitting between them. The CDR3 spells CAWSAGFPAETQYF. For the CDR3, the DNA is TGTGCCTGGAGCGCAGGGTTTCCGGCAGAGACCCAGTACTTC.

The chain recombines TRBV4-1 with TRBJ2-5, with 9 bases identical to TRBD2. The end of the DNA aligns better with TRBJ2-7, so the J call may be wrong. CDR1 and CDR2 from the germline V gene are MGHRA and YSYEKL. The CDR3 is 16 amino acids. The CDR3 is CASSQDEGSGSNEQYF. DNA of the CDR3: TGCGCCAGCAGCCAAGATGAAGGTAGCGGGAGCAACGAGCAGTACTTC.

This clone was seen only a few times. V gene TRBV6-4 combines with J gene TRBJ2-1; TRBD1 might be the D (5 bases). Germline-derived CDR1 and CDR2 are MRHNA and SNTAGT. Trimming shortened V by 6 bases and J by 4 bases, and 16 bases separated the two germline ends. The CDR3 runs 15 residues. In DNA, the CDR3 is TGTGCCAGCAGCAAAGGGGAAGGAGCTTACAATGAGCAGTTCTTC. This translates into CASSKGEGAYNEQFF.

The genes are TRBV6-1 and TRBJ2-5; TRBD2 might be the D (7 bases). There are 15 residues in the CDR3. Deletions cut 5 bases from V and 2 bases from J, with 15 bases between. Germline CDR1 and CDR2: MNHNS and SASEGT. The CDR3 protein is CASSSLGGLQETQYF. For the CDR3, the DNA is TGTGCCAGCAGTTCCCTGGGGGGGCTACAAGAGACCCAGTACTTC.